This T cell receptor beta chain derives from a study of blood T cell repertoires in COVID-19. About the study: Donors in the United States, Italy and Spain gave samples during acute or convalescent COVID-19.

This CDR3 spans 16 amino acids. Authors' analysis steps: Reference gene primers were amplified, and this amplification served to estimate nucleated cell counts. TCRdb keeps only in-frame clones here, not all; method: immunoSEQ multiplex PCR. V and J calls and clone size are copied from that table; D and trimming were computed from the DNA. The sample shows about 390,000 clones, 80% to 90% of them seen only once. The clonotype originates from a woman aged 60-75 years with COVID-19, enrolled during active disease. V usage is TRBV12-2 and J usage is TRBJ2-1; TRBD2 was called by the table and not checked on the DNA. TRBV12-2 has pseudogene status. The sequencing sample was made of peripheral blood. The CDR3 bases are TGTGCAAGTCGCCCACCCCTGGGGGGCTCCTACAATGAGCAGTTCTTC. Its translation: CASRPPLGGSYNEQFF.